This TCR beta chain was profiled in a study of cytomegalovirus exposure and HLA in healthy donors. Study summary: Roughly 80 million unique TCRs from HLA-typed donors made up an early data release. In terms of ancestry, the Caucasian-associated cluster contained 81% of the roughly 400 genotyped donors. General study points: Being productive about 87% or about 30% of the time was typical of most TCR beta V segments in an earlier analysis. Information on immune exposure was restricted to one variable (CMV serostatus).

Use of 60 Vbeta and 13 Jbeta primers characterized the PCR. Assay: immunoSEQ multiplex PCR; the TCRdb copy retains only in-frame clones and omits some. The sample includes 120,000 to 150,000 clones, over 70% of them seen just once. In the case of this clone: Its specificity is unknown.

CDR1 and CDR2 from the germline V gene are MNHEY and SVGAGI. V trimming: 4 bases; J trimming: 5 bases; junction bases outside the gene matches: 0. The CDR3 has 14 amino acids. V gene TRBV6-5 combines with J gene TRBJ1-6; 9 nucleotides line up with TRBD1. Specimen: PBMCs. The source of this sequence is a man aged 25 to 45 in good health and CMV-seropositive. The CDR3 reads CASSWDRDNSPLHF. The CDR3 DNA follows: TGTGCCAGCAGTTGGGACAGGGATAATTCACCCCTCCACTTT.